Listed below are T cell receptor beta chains from one sample, sequenced in a study of shared T cell receptors in the human thymus. Repertoires were generated with immunoSEQ multiplex PCR, while TCRdb's copy carries only in-frame clones and drops some. The sample carries hundreds of thousands of clones, approximately 89% recorded once. This same sample was also taken into another study, of human thymus T cells.

The sequenced sample was thymocytes. The receptors here all came from a boy under three years old with a congenital heart defect. Each CDR3 is given with its conserved first and last residue. The D gene is left open where the match is weak. A clone size is listed for some rows: how often the clone was seen (once, few, many), or a class if it is expanded.

d_gene: -; abundance: -; j_gene: TRBJ2-7; v_gene: TRBV28; CDR3aa: CASSFLSEQYF; CDR3nt: TGTGCCAGCAGTTTCCTCTCTGAGCAGTACTTC
d_gene: -; abundance: few; j_gene: TRBJ1-5; v_gene: TRBV19; CDR3aa: CASSPTARGRSNQPQHF; CDR3nt: TGTGCCAGTAGTCCGACTGCGAGAGGCCGTAGCAATCAGCCCCAGCATTTT
d_gene: TRBD1; abundance: -; j_gene: TRBJ1-6; v_gene: TRBV7-9; CDR3aa: CASINGTGEDSPLHF; CDR3nt: TGTGCCAGCATCAACGGGACAGGGGAGGATTCACCCCTCCACTTT
d_gene: -; abundance: few; j_gene: TRBJ2-2; v_gene: TRBV4-3; CDR3aa: CASSQSGEGGELFF; CDR3nt: TGCGCCAGCAGCCAGTCAGGGGAAGGCGGGGAGCTGTTTTTT
d_gene: TRBD1; abundance: once; j_gene: TRBJ1-3; v_gene: TRBV25-1; CDR3aa: CASKGRDRESGNTIYF; CDR3nt: TGTGCCAGCAAGGGGAGGGACAGGGAATCTGGAAACACCATATATTTT
d_gene: TRBD1; abundance: -; j_gene: TRBJ1-2; v_gene: TRBV7-2; CDR3aa: CASSASARGTYGYTF; CDR3nt: TGTGCCAGCAGCGCATCCGCCAGGGGGACCTATGGCTACACCTTC
d_gene: -; abundance: -; j_gene: TRBJ1-2; v_gene: TRBV4-1; CDR3aa: CASSQIEEDGIYGYTF; CDR3nt: TGCGCCAGCAGCCAGATCGAGGAGGACGGGATTTATGGCTACACCTTC
d_gene: TRBD1; abundance: once; j_gene: TRBJ1-1; v_gene: TRBV5-8; CDR3aa: CASSLEVQGANTEAFF; CDR3nt: TGTGCCAGCAGCTTGGAGGTACAGGGGGCTAACACTGAAGCTTTCTTT
d_gene: TRBD2; abundance: once; j_gene: TRBJ2-5; v_gene: TRBV9; CDR3aa: CASSASGGGETQYF; CDR3nt: TGTGCCAGCAGCGCCTCCGGCGGGGGAGAGACCCAGTACTTC
d_gene: TRBD2; abundance: -; j_gene: TRBJ2-7; v_gene: TRBV28; CDR3aa: CASSFGAAGGYEQYF; CDR3nt: TGTGCCAGCAGTTTTGGGGCAGCGGGAGGCTACGAGCAGTACTTC
d_gene: -; abundance: -; j_gene: TRBJ1-1; v_gene: TRBV18; CDR3aa: CASSPGEVATEAFF; CDR3nt: TGTGCCAGCTCACCGGGGGAGGTAGCCACTGAAGCTTTCTTT
d_gene: TRBD1; abundance: -; j_gene: TRBJ1-5; v_gene: TRBV28; CDR3aa: CASSFGWDRVDRSNQPQHF; CDR3nt: TGTGCCAGCAGTTTTGGTTGGGACAGGGTAGATCGGAGCAATCAGCCCCAGCATTTT
d_gene: -; abundance: -; j_gene: TRBJ1-5; v_gene: TRBV5-8; CDR3aa: CASSPSFSNQPQHF; CDR3nt: TGTGCCAGCAGCCCGAGTTTTAGCAATCAGCCCCAGCATTTT
d_gene: TRBD2; abundance: -; j_gene: TRBJ2-5; v_gene: TRBV11-3; CDR3aa: CASSLGTLRSSGRGLETQYF; CDR3nt: TGTGCCAGCAGCTTAGGGACCCTTCGATCTAGCGGGAGAGGACTGGAGACCCAGTACTTC
d_gene: -; abundance: -; j_gene: TRBJ2-2; v_gene: TRBV19; CDR3aa: CASEHKSVTGELFF; CDR3nt: TGTGCCAGTGAACATAAGAGCGTCACCGGGGAGCTGTTTTTT
d_gene: TRBD1; abundance: -; j_gene: TRBJ1-1; v_gene: TRBV10-1; CDR3aa: CASSPTGRYAEAFF; CDR3nt: TGCGCCAGCAGTCCGACAGGGAGGTACGCTGAAGCTTTCTTT
d_gene: -; abundance: -; j_gene: TRBJ2-3; v_gene: TRBV9; CDR3aa: CASSVALDGRDTQYF; CDR3nt: TGTGCCAGCAGCGTAGCTCTAGATGGAAGAGATACGCAGTATTTT
d_gene: -; abundance: -; j_gene: TRBJ1-2; v_gene: TRBV28; CDR3aa: CASSLSPPHGDSYGYTF; CDR3nt: TGTGCCAGCAGTTTATCTCCCCCCCACGGGGACTCCTATGGCTACACCTTC
d_gene: TRBD2; abundance: -; j_gene: TRBJ2-1; v_gene: TRBV2; CDR3aa: CASRRGTSGTNEQFF; CDR3nt: TGTGCCAGCAGGAGGGGGACTAGCGGAACCAATGAGCAGTTCTTC
d_gene: TRBD2; abundance: -; j_gene: TRBJ2-7; v_gene: TRBV5-1; CDR3aa: CASTNASGSSYEQYF; CDR3nt: TGCGCCAGCACCAATGCTAGCGGCAGCTCCTACGAGCAGTACTTC
d_gene: -; abundance: -; j_gene: TRBJ2-7; v_gene: TRBV15; CDR3aa: CATSRDSGNEQYF; CDR3nt: TGTGCCACCAGCAGAGATTCGGGGAACGAGCAGTACTTC
d_gene: -; abundance: -; j_gene: TRBJ2-6; v_gene: TRBV4-3; CDR3aa: CASSQPNHPYRAGANVLTF; CDR3nt: TGCGCCAGCAGCCAACCTAACCACCCTTACAGGGCCGGGGCCAACGTCCTGACTTTC
d_gene: -; abundance: -; j_gene: TRBJ1-5; v_gene: TRBV28; CDR3aa: CASSGRGGQPQHF; CDR3nt: TGTGCCAGCAGTGGCAGGGGCGGTCAGCCCCAGCATTTT
d_gene: -; abundance: -; j_gene: TRBJ1-2; v_gene: TRBV5-1; CDR3aa: CASKTGGADYGYTF; CDR3nt: TGCGCCAGCAAGACTGGGGGCGCCGACTATGGCTACACCTTC
d_gene: -; abundance: -; j_gene: TRBJ2-2; v_gene: TRBV28; CDR3aa: CASIGDGELFF; CDR3nt: TGTGCCAGCATCGGGGACGGGGAGCTGTTTTTT
d_gene: -; abundance: -; j_gene: TRBJ1-2; v_gene: TRBV6-5; CDR3aa: CASSYGAFYNYGYTF; CDR3nt: TGTGCCAGCAGTTACGGGGCTTTCTATAACTATGGCTACACCTTC
d_gene: TRBD1; abundance: -; j_gene: TRBJ2-5; v_gene: TRBV9; CDR3aa: CASSVGQGVTQYF; CDR3nt: TGTGCCAGCAGCGTAGGACAGGGAGTGACCCAGTACTTC